A selection of T cell receptor beta chains follows, all from one sample in a study of blood T cell repertoires in COVID-19. This table comes from immunoSEQ multiplex PCR, and its TCRdb copy is limited to in-frame clones, with some not included. The table includes about 150,000 clones, approximately 80% detected once. The material sequenced was PBMCs or T cells enriched from blood (not recorded which). Every receptor here comes from a woman in her 40s who had recovered from COVID-19. CDR3s include the opening cysteine and the closing phenylalanine or tryptophan. The D gene is left open where the match is weak. Rows may omit the clone size; those that give it use once, few, many or a size class.

d_gene: -
abundance: once
v_gene: TRBV5-5
j_gene: TRBJ2-1
CDR3nt: TGTGCCAGCAGCTCACGCCTTACGTGGGGCTCAGTGAATGAGCAGTTCTTC
CDR3aa: CASSSRLTWGSVNEQFF

d_gene: -
abundance: -
v_gene: TRBV12-3/TRBV12-4
j_gene: TRBJ2-5
CDR3nt: TGTGCCAGCAGTTTCCCGACTAGGACAATCCAGTACTTC
CDR3aa: CASSFPTRTIQYF

d_gene: -
abundance: -
v_gene: TRBV4-2
j_gene: TRBJ2-5
CDR3nt: TGTGCCAGCAGCCAAGATAGCGGTAGCGAAGAGACCCAGTACTTC
CDR3aa: CASSQDSGSEETQYF

d_gene: TRBD2
abundance: -
v_gene: TRBV19
j_gene: TRBJ2-1
CDR3nt: TGTGCCAGTAGTCCCACTCGGACTAGCGGGGGTAATGAGCAGTTCTTC
CDR3aa: CASSPTRTSGGNEQFF

d_gene: TRBD1
abundance: -
v_gene: TRBV6-5
j_gene: TRBJ1-3
CDR3nt: TGTGCCAGCATGAGAGGACAGGGCGGCTACACCATATATTTT
CDR3aa: CASMRGQGGYTIYF

d_gene: TRBD1
abundance: -
v_gene: TRBV6-2/TRBV6-3
j_gene: TRBJ2-3
CDR3nt: TGTGCCAGCAGTTACGCCAGGACAGGAGACACAGATACGCAGTATTTT
CDR3aa: CASSYARTGDTDTQYF

d_gene: -
abundance: -
v_gene: TRBV7-8
j_gene: TRBJ2-5
CDR3nt: TGTGCCAGCAGCTTAGGGCCCTACCAAGAGACCCAGTACTTC
CDR3aa: CASSLGPYQETQYF

d_gene: -
abundance: -
v_gene: TRBV30
j_gene: TRBJ1-3
CDR3nt: TGTGCCTGGAGTCACGCGACAGGCCAATCGCGGAACACCATATATTTT
CDR3aa: CAWSHATGQSRNTIYF

d_gene: TRBD2
abundance: once
v_gene: TRBV19
j_gene: TRBJ2-7
CDR3nt: TGTGCCAGTAGTGCGCTAGCGGGGGGCCCGGACGAGCAGTACTTC
CDR3aa: CASSALAGGPDEQYF

d_gene: -
abundance: -
v_gene: TRBV19
j_gene: TRBJ2-2
CDR3nt: TGTGCCAGTAGTATAAGGACCGCCGGGGCCGGGGAGCTGTTTTTT
CDR3aa: CASSIRTAGAGELFF

d_gene: -
abundance: -
v_gene: TRBV5-1
j_gene: TRBJ1-1
CDR3nt: TGCGCCAGCAGCTGGGTGGGGGAGGCCACTGAAGCTTTCTTT
CDR3aa: CASSWVGEATEAFF

d_gene: TRBD1
abundance: few
v_gene: TRBV27
j_gene: TRBJ1-4
CDR3nt: TGTGCCAGCAGTTTGACAGGGAGGAGGGTTAATGAAAAACTGTTTTTT
CDR3aa: CASSLTGRRVNEKLFF

d_gene: -
abundance: -
v_gene: TRBV7-9
j_gene: TRBJ2-5
CDR3nt: TGTGCCAGCAGCCTGCCATCGGGGTTCCAAGAGACCCAGTACTTC
CDR3aa: CASSLPSGFQETQYF

d_gene: TRBD1
abundance: -
v_gene: TRBV10-2
j_gene: TRBJ1-1
CDR3nt: TGCGCCAGCAAAATCCAGGGGGCAGCTTTCTTT
CDR3aa: CASKIQGAAFF

d_gene: TRBD2
abundance: -
v_gene: TRBV19
j_gene: TRBJ2-5
CDR3nt: TGTGCCAGTAGTATACAGCGGGGCCAAGAGACCCAGTACTTC
CDR3aa: CASSIQRGQETQYF

d_gene: -
abundance: -
v_gene: TRBV3-1/TRBV3-2
j_gene: TRBJ1-1
CDR3nt: TGTGCCAGCAGCCCCCAGCGGTTCTATGGGGACACTGAAGCTTTCTTT
CDR3aa: CASSPQRFYGDTEAFF

d_gene: -
abundance: few
v_gene: TRBV9
j_gene: TRBJ2-3
CDR3nt: TGTGCCAGCAGCGTAGGCGCAGATACGCAGTATTTT
CDR3aa: CASSVGADTQYF

d_gene: TRBD1
abundance: once
v_gene: TRBV23-1
j_gene: TRBJ1-2
CDR3nt: TGCGCCAGCAGTCCATCAAGGGTAGGGGGCCCCTGTTATGGCTACACCTTC
CDR3aa: CASSPSRVGGPCYGYTF

d_gene: -
abundance: -
v_gene: TRBV6-5
j_gene: TRBJ1-1
CDR3nt: TGTGCCAGCATCGCCACAGGGTCCACTGAAGCTTTCTTT
CDR3aa: CASIATGSTEAFF

d_gene: TRBD2
abundance: once
v_gene: TRBV7-9
j_gene: TRBJ2-5
CDR3nt: TGTGCCAGCAGCTTAACGGGGGGAGTGGAGACCCAGTACTTC
CDR3aa: CASSLTGGVETQYF

d_gene: -
abundance: -
v_gene: TRBV19
j_gene: TRBJ1-5
CDR3nt: TGTGCCAGTAGTATGACCGATACAGGGAATCAGCCCCAGCATTTT
CDR3aa: CASSMTDTGNQPQHF

d_gene: TRBD1
abundance: -
v_gene: TRBV7-3
j_gene: TRBJ2-3
CDR3nt: TGTGCCAGCAGCCCAGGACAGGGAGATACGCAGTATTTT
CDR3aa: CASSPGQGDTQYF

d_gene: -
abundance: -
v_gene: TRBV6-6
j_gene: TRBJ1-5
CDR3nt: TGTGCCAGCAGCCCCCATTGGACAGAGAATCAGCCCCAGCATTTT
CDR3aa: CASSPHWTENQPQHF

d_gene: TRBD1
abundance: once
v_gene: TRBV7-9
j_gene: TRBJ2-1
CDR3nt: TGTGCCAGCAGGGCAAGGGACAGACTATACAATGAGCAGTTCTTC
CDR3aa: CASRARDRLYNEQFF

d_gene: -
abundance: few
v_gene: TRBV4-1
j_gene: TRBJ1-3
CDR3nt: TGCGCCAGCAGCGCCCAGGGTCAGGGCACCATATATTTT
CDR3aa: CASSAQGQGTIYF

d_gene: -
abundance: few
v_gene: TRBV15
j_gene: TRBJ2-1
CDR3nt: TGTGCCACCAGCAGAGATTCTGGCGGCACCCTCCTAGGCAATGAGCAGTTCTTC
CDR3aa: CATSRDSGGTLLGNEQFF

d_gene: -
abundance: -
v_gene: TRBV7-9
j_gene: TRBJ1-6
CDR3nt: TGTGCCAGCAGCTTAGGTCCAGGGAATTCACCCCTCCACTTT
CDR3aa: CASSLGPGNSPLHF

d_gene: TRBD2
abundance: few
v_gene: TRBV3-1/TRBV3-2
j_gene: TRBJ2-3
CDR3nt: TGTGCCAGCAGCCAAGCGGGAGGGCTCGTTCATACGCAGTATTTT
CDR3aa: CASSQAGGLVHTQYF

d_gene: TRBD1
abundance: -
v_gene: TRBV14
j_gene: TRBJ2-7
CDR3nt: TGTGCCAGCAGCCAAGACGACAGGGGCGAGCAGTACTTC
CDR3aa: CASSQDDRGEQYF

d_gene: -
abundance: -
v_gene: TRBV12-5
j_gene: TRBJ1-1
CDR3nt: TGTGCTAGTGGTTTGGGACATTTGAACACTGAAGCTTTCTTT
CDR3aa: CASGLGHLNTEAFF

d_gene: -
abundance: -
v_gene: TRBV30
j_gene: TRBJ2-7
CDR3nt: TGTGCCTGGAGTGGGGCTGACCGACCCTACGAGCAGTACTTC
CDR3aa: CAWSGADRPYEQYF

d_gene: TRBD1
abundance: once
v_gene: TRBV3-1/TRBV3-2
j_gene: TRBJ1-1
CDR3nt: TGTGCCAGCAGCCAGACCTACCTCACAGGGGCCCCTGAAGCTTTCTTT
CDR3aa: CASSQTYLTGAPEAFF

d_gene: TRBD1
abundance: -
v_gene: TRBV9
j_gene: TRBJ2-7
CDR3nt: TGTGCCAGCAGCACCCGGGACAGGGTGGACGAGCAGTACTTC
CDR3aa: CASSTRDRVDEQYF

d_gene: TRBD1
abundance: -
v_gene: TRBV19
j_gene: TRBJ2-2
CDR3nt: TGTGCCAGTAGTATAGATCTTCCGTGGGGACAGGTTATAAGGGGGGAGCTGTTTTTT
CDR3aa: CASSIDLPWGQVIRGELFF

d_gene: -
abundance: -
v_gene: TRBV5-4
j_gene: TRBJ2-2
CDR3nt: TGTGCCAGCAGCCAGCCAGTCATAACAGGGAACACCGGGGAGCTGTTTTTT
CDR3aa: CASSQPVITGNTGELFF

d_gene: -
abundance: once
v_gene: TRBV28
j_gene: TRBJ1-2
CDR3nt: TGTGCCAGCAGCGTTCAGGGCTACTATGGCTACACCTTC
CDR3aa: CASSVQGYYGYTF

d_gene: TRBD1
abundance: -
v_gene: TRBV12-5
j_gene: TRBJ2-7
CDR3nt: TGTGCTAGTGGTTTGCCAGGGGGTTCCTACGAGCAGTACTTC
CDR3aa: CASGLPGGSYEQYF

d_gene: -
abundance: -
v_gene: TRBV5-4
j_gene: TRBJ1-1
CDR3nt: TGTGCCAGCAGCCCCAATTCCTACAGGGCTGAAGCTTTCTTT
CDR3aa: CASSPNSYRAEAFF

d_gene: -
abundance: -
v_gene: TRBV5-5
j_gene: TRBJ2-7
CDR3nt: TGTGCCAGCAGCCGCTCCCAGGCAGAATACTACGAGCAGTACTTC
CDR3aa: CASSRSQAEYYEQYF

d_gene: -
abundance: -
v_gene: TRBV11-1
j_gene: TRBJ2-3
CDR3nt: TGTGCCAGCAGCTCATCCCCTGGGAGCACGCAGTATTTT
CDR3aa: CASSSSPGSTQYF

d_gene: -
abundance: -
v_gene: TRBV11-3
j_gene: TRBJ2-2
CDR3nt: TGTGCCAGCAGCGCTGCGGGGGCGTGGGATAACACCGGGGAGCTGTTTTTT
CDR3aa: CASSAAGAWDNTGELFF

d_gene: TRBD1
abundance: -
v_gene: TRBV18
j_gene: TRBJ1-4
CDR3nt: TGTGCCAGCTCATTAGACAGGGGGCCTGAAAAACTGTTTTTT
CDR3aa: CASSLDRGPEKLFF

d_gene: -
abundance: -
v_gene: TRBV12-3/TRBV12-4
j_gene: TRBJ2-3
CDR3nt: TGTGCCAGCACCCTGACACAGGCAGATACGCAGTATTTT
CDR3aa: CASTLTQADTQYF